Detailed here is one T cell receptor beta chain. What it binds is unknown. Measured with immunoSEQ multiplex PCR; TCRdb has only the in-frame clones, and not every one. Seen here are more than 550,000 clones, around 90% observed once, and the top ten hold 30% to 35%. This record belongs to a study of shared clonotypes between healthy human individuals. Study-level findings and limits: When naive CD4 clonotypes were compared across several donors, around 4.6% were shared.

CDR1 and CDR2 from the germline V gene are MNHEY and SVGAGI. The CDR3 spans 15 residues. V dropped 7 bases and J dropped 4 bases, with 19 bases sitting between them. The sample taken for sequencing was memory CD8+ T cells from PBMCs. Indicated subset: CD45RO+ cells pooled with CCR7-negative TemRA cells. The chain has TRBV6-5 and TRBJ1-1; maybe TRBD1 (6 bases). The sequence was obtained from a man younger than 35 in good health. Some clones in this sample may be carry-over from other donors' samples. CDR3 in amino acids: CASIINLVGATEAFF. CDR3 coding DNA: TGTGCCAGCATAATCAACTTGGTGGGGGCCACTGAAGCTTTCTTT.